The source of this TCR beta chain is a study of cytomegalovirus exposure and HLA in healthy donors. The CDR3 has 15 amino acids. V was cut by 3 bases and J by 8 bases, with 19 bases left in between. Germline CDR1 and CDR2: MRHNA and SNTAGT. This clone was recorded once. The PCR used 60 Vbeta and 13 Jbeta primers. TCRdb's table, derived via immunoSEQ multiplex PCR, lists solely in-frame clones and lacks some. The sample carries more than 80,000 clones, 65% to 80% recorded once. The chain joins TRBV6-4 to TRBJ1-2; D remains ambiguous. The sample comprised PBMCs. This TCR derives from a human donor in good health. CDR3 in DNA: TGTGCCAGCAGTGATATTTCGGCGTATAGTAGCGGCTACACCTTC. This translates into CASSDISAYSSGYTF.